These 32 T cell receptor beta chains came from one sample sequenced in a study of identical twins. TCRdb reanalysed the 5' RACE reads using MiXCR and keeps one entry per CDR3 protein. The sample includes over 550,000 distinct CDR3 sequences, 7.1% seen only once; the top ten take 1.6%. The data were also submitted as part of a second study, on yellow fever vaccine responses in identical twins.

Sequenced sample: PBMCs. The receptors stem from a woman between 18 and 30 years old in good health.

The chain employs TRBV12-3 or TRBV12-4 and TRBJ2-5; 10 nucleotides line up with TRBD2. V was pared by 3 bases and J by 5 bases, with 9 bases of the junction left unmatched. This CDR3 contains 16 residues. The DNA of the CDR3 is TGTGCCAGCAGTTTCTCGAGCGGGAGGGTATTGGAGACCCAGTACTTC. Amino acid sequence: CASSFSSGRVLETQYF.

This clonotype was seen a few times. This chain joins TRBV24-1 and TRBJ2-1; D gene uncertain. CDR3 length: 16 amino acids. V lost 4 bases and J lost 2, with 14 bases in between. Germline assignment: CDR1 KGHDR and CDR2 SFDVKD. The CDR3 is CATSDPRPNTYNEQFF. The CDR3 DNA is TGTGCCACCAGTGACCCTCGCCCGAATACCTACAATGAGCAGTTCTTC.

This sequence joins TRBV20-1 and TRBJ2-1, with TRBD1 as a possible D gene (5 bases). V was clipped by 7 bases and J by 0 bases, with 13 bases between them. This CDR3 spans 14 amino acids. The germline CDR1 and CDR2 sequences are DFQATT and SNEGSKA (reference sequence). This CDR3 reads CSGNGDSSYNEQFF. The CDR3 DNA reads as TGCAGTGGCAACGGAGACAGCTCCTACAATGAGCAGTTCTTC.

This clonotype has at least ten counts. V and J are TRBV20-1 and TRBJ2-1; 11 bases are shared with TRBD2. Germline CDR1 and CDR2: DFQATT and SNEGSKA (reference sequence). The CDR3 totals 14 residues. V was pared by 7 bases and J by 4 bases, with 6 bases of the junction left unmatched. CDR3 protein: CSVTGTSGYNEQFF. The CDR3 coding sequence is TGCAGTGTCACCGGGACTAGCGGTTACAATGAGCAGTTCTTC.

In this sample, this clonotype turned up a few times. The chain joins TRBV24-1 to TRBJ2-1; TRBD1 matches at 11 bases. Germline V lookup: CDR1 KGHDR, CDR2 SFDVKD. With V trimmed by 0 bases and J by 10 bases, 4 bases remained unmatched. CDR3 length equals 15 residues. The CDR3 nucleotides are TGTGCCACCAGTGATTTGGGACAGGGGGCCGGGGAGCAGTTCTTC. Its translation: CATSDLGQGAGEQFF.

This clonotype was seen only a few times. This chain connects TRBV20-1 to TRBJ1-5; D is possibly TRBD1 (6 bases). The CDR3 loop spans 14 amino acids. Per germline, CDR1 DFQATT and CDR2 SNEGSKA (reference sequence). V lost 3 bases, J lost 3 bases, and 12 bases lay in between. CDR3 protein: CSASHNRVNQPQHF. The CDR3 DNA reads as TGCAGTGCTAGCCATAACAGGGTCAATCAGCCCCAGCATTTT.

The V and J genes are TRBV7-9 and TRBJ2-7, with D possibly matching TRBD1 (5 bases). Trimming took off 5 bases at V and 4 bases at J, with 9 bases between the two ends. The CDR3 totals 12 residues. The germline CDR1 and CDR2 sequences are SEHNR and FQNEAQ (reference sequence). The CDR3 protein is CASSTQAYEQYF. DNA for the CDR3: TGTGCCAGCAGCACACAGGCTTACGAGCAGTACTTC.

In this sample, this clonotype turned up many times. The chain combines TRBV5-1 with TRBJ1-1; possibly TRBD1 for D (5 bases). The CDR3 runs to 15 residues. The germline gives CDR1 SGHRS, CDR2 YFSETQ. The V end lost 0 bases, the J end lost 4 bases, and 13 bases lay between the germline ends. The CDR3 loop is CASSLDGVGGTEAFF. CDR3 bases: TGCGCCAGCAGCTTGGATGGGGTCGGGGGCACTGAAGCTTTCTTT.

The rearrangement links TRBV13 to TRBJ1-1, with TRBD1 as a possible D gene (6 bases). Germline V lookup: CDR1 PRHDT, CDR2 FYEKMQ (reference sequence). This CDR3 is built from 14 residues. V lost 6 bases and J lost 1, with 12 bases in between. The chain's CDR3 is CASRQGGRNTEAFF. The CDR3 bases are TGTGCCAGCAGACAGGGCGGCCGGAACACTGAAGCTTTCTTT.

This clonotype was seen ten or more times. The V and J genes are TRBV7-3 and TRBJ2-3; D remains ambiguous. The CDR3 totals 13 residues. The V and J ends lost 1 base and 5 bases respectively, with 7 bases between them. Per germline, CDR1 SGHTA and CDR2 FQGTGA. DNA for the CDR3: TGTGCCAGCAGCTTAAGTACGCTAGATACGCAGTATTTT. The encoded protein is CASSLSTLDTQYF.

At least ten counts were recorded for this clonotype. The rearrangement links TRBV2 to TRBJ2-3, with D hard to call. The V end was cut by 2 bases, the J end by 2 bases, with 14 bases between. The CDR3 length is 16 residues. The germline CDR1 and CDR2 sequences are SNHLY and FYNNEI. CDR3 sequence reads: CASSEPLRAYTDTQYF. DNA for the CDR3: TGTGCCAGCAGTGAACCCCTTCGGGCATACACAGATACGCAGTATTTT.

The rearrangement links TRBV11-2 to TRBJ1-4; D is possibly TRBD1 (6 bases). Germline V gives CDR1 SGHAT, CDR2 FQNNGV. V dropped 0 bases and J dropped 0 bases, with 14 bases sitting between them. The CDR3 extends over 18 amino acids. The CDR3 DNA follows: TGTGCCAGCAGCTTAGATCTCAGGGGCGTTTCAACTAATGAAAAACTGTTTTTT. As protein: CASSLDLRGVSTNEKLFF.

In its sample, this clonotype was seen many times. V usage is TRBV7-9 and J usage is TRBJ2-7; D is undetermined. In germline, CDR1 is SEHNR, CDR2 FQNEAQ (reference sequence). The CDR3 has 12 amino acids. The CDR3, as DNA: TGTGCCAGCAGCTTAGAATACGGTTATGTGCACGTC. Translated: CASSLEYGYVHV.

The V call is TRBV18, the J call TRBJ2-6, with D uncertain. The V and J ends lost 6 bases and 1 base respectively, with 16 bases between them. The CDR3 is 17 residues long. The V gene's germline CDR1 is KGHSH and CDR2 LQKENI. The CDR3 is CASSRMQVASGANVLTF. For the CDR3, the DNA is TGTGCCAGCTCCCGGATGCAGGTTGCTTCTGGGGCCAACGTCCTGACTTTC.

Only a few counts were recorded for this clonotype. V usage is TRBV10-3 and J usage is TRBJ2-2, with 8 bases identical to TRBD1. The CDR3 length is 16 residues. J was trimmed by 4 bases and V by 0 bases; bases with no gene match: 4. CDR1 is ENHRY, CDR2 SYGVKD, per germline. The CDR3 sequence: CAISESGTGATGELFF. The CDR3 DNA sequence: TGTGCCATCAGTGAGTCGGGGACAGGCGCCACCGGGGAGCTGTTTTTT.

This clonotype was counted a few times. The chain employs TRBV7-2 and TRBJ2-7; D unresolved. The CDR3 runs 14 residues. CDR1 SGHTA and CDR2 FQGNSA come from the germline V gene. V dropped 1 base and J dropped 4 bases, with 11 bases sitting between them. The CDR3 DNA reads TGTGCCAGCAGCTTAGATCGTATGGGGTACGAGCAGTACTTC. It encodes CASSLDRMGYEQYF.

V and J are TRBV6-1 and TRBJ1-2, with 7 positions matching TRBD1. The V and J ends lost 8 bases and 8 bases, in that order; junction bases with no gene match: 5. There are 11 residues in the CDR3. Germline values: CDR1 MNHNS, CDR2 SASEGT. For the CDR3, the DNA is TGTGCCAGCGTGACAGGGTCGGGCTACACCTTC. This codes for CASVTGSGYTF.

This clonotype was detected ten times or more. The chain recombines TRBV11-3 with TRBJ2-1; D may be TRBD2 (6 bases). V shed 4 bases and J shed 8 bases, with 21 bases lying between them. This CDR3 has 16 amino acids. CDR1 is SGHNT and CDR2 is YENEEA in the germline V gene. As DNA, the CDR3 is TGTGCCAGCAGCTCGCCAACTAGCCGATGGGCGGATGAGCAGTTCTTC. Its protein product is CASSSPTSRWADEQFF.

The chain recombines TRBV5-2 with TRBJ2-3; TRBD2, as called in the table, went unchecked against the DNA. TRBV5-2 is a listed pseudogene. The CDR3 covers 20 residues. The chain's CDR3 is CASNSGTGLGLALSTDTQYF. For the CDR3, the DNA is TGTGCCAGCAACTCTGGGACGGGGCTAGGACTAGCGTTAAGCACAGATACGCAGTATTTT.

This chain joins TRBV6-1 and TRBJ2-7, with 8 nucleotides matching TRBD1. The CDR3 runs to 14 residues. CDR1 is MNHNS, CDR2 SASEGT, per germline. V lost 6 bases to trimming and J lost 1 base; unmatched junction nucleotides: 5. The CDR3: CASRRTGLSYEQYV. DNA for the CDR3: TGTGCCAGCAGACGGACAGGGCTTTCCTACGAGCAGTACGTC.

V usage is TRBV10-3 and J usage is TRBJ2-7; the D is unclear. Germline CDR1 ENHRY, CDR2 SYGVKD. The CDR3 covers 14 residues. Trimming took 3 bases from V and 2 from J, leaving 11 bases between them. CDR3 nucleotides: TGTGCCATCAGTGACCCTTTAGCTACCTACGAGCAGTACTTC. Translation: CAISDPLATYEQYF.

The gene calls are TRBV4-1 and TRBJ2-2; D is unresolved. This CDR3 spans 16 amino acids. Deletions cut 5 bases from V and 1 base from J, with 14 bases between. Germline loops: CDR1 MGHRA, CDR2 YSYEKL. This CDR3 reads CASSLTGLLNTGELFF. In DNA, the CDR3 is TGCGCCAGCAGCTTAACGGGTCTTTTGAACACCGGGGAGCTGTTTTTT.

This clonotype was detected many times. The J gene is TRBJ2-3, the V gene TRBV7-6, with D hard to call. The V end lost 4 bases, the J end lost 2 bases, and 10 bases lay between the germline ends. Germline loops: CDR1 SGHVS, CDR2 FNYEAQ. The CDR3 extends over 14 amino acids. DNA for the CDR3: TGTGCCAGCAGCTCCCGGAGCTCCACAGATACGCAGTATTTT. Translation gives CASSSRSSTDTQYF.

This clonotype appeared a few times. The CDR3 is CASSFVLQGTGGTGELFF. The CDR3 DNA reads TGCGCCAGCAGCTTTGTCCTACAAGGGACAGGGGGAACCGGGGAGCTGTTTTTT. The gene calls are TRBV5-1 and TRBJ2-2; 11 positions agree with TRBD1. The CDR3 totals 18 residues. Germline V lookup: CDR1 SGHRS, CDR2 YFSETQ. The ends lost 2 bases at V and 5 bases at J; junction bases unmatched: 11.

This clonotype was detected only a few times. The chain links TRBV5-5 to TRBJ2-2, with D perhaps TRBD1 (5 bases). The CDR3 covers 14 residues. The germline gives CDR1 SGHKS, CDR2 YYEKEE (reference sequence). V lost 1 base to trimming and J lost 5 bases, with 9 bases between them. The CDR3 region is CASSLPQGTGELFF. CDR3 nucleotides: TGTGCCAGCAGCTTGCCCCAGGGAACCGGGGAGCTGTTTTTT.

This clonotype was seen only a few times. This chain uses TRBV12-3 or TRBV12-4 with TRBJ1-1; D is unclear. The length of the CDR3 is 10 residues. The V end was cut by 6 bases, the J end by 10 bases, with 9 bases between. The CDR3 DNA follows: TGTGCCAGCAGCACAAATCTAGCTTTCTTT. This codes for CASSTNLAFF.

This clonotype came up many times. This sequence joins TRBV6-5 and TRBJ2-2; D ambiguous. The germline V and J ends were trimmed by 5 bases and 1 base, with 8 bases remaining between them. CDR1 is MNHEY and CDR2 is SVGAGI in the germline V gene. The CDR3 is made up of 14 amino acids. CDR3 region: CASSLSVNTGELFF. CDR3 nucleotides: TGTGCCAGCAGTCTCTCGGTGAACACCGGGGAGCTGTTTTTT.

The chain couples TRBV20-1 to TRBJ2-1, with D possibly TRBD2 on 6 matching bases. The germline CDR1 and CDR2 sequences are DFQATT and SNEGSKA (reference sequence). This CDR3 is built from 17 residues. Deletions cut 0 bases from V and 0 bases from J, with 15 bases between. The DNA of the CDR3 is TGCAGTGCTAGAGATTCCCGACTAGTCCGCTCCTACAATGAGCAGTTCTTC. It translates to CSARDSRLVRSYNEQFF.

V usage is TRBV11-2 and J usage is TRBJ2-2, with no clear D. Germline V CDR1 and CDR2: SGHAT, FQNNGV. The V gene lost 7 bases and the J gene lost 6 bases, with 24 bases spanning the gap. The CDR3 sequence is 17 residues long. CDR3 in DNA: TGTGCCAGCAAGACCGCTGTGGCCGGCGCTGGGGCCGGGGAGCTGTTTTTT. Protein sequence: CASKTAVAGAGAGELFF.

This clonotype was found many times. This chain joins TRBV12-3 or TRBV12-4 and TRBJ2-1, with 9 bases fitting TRBD2. V dropped 4 bases and J dropped 7; count of bases not matched to a gene: 8. This CDR3 comprises 15 residues. Here the CDR3 reads CASSYSGGSRNEQFF. The CDR3 region has the DNA TGTGCCAGCAGTTATAGCGGGGGATCACGAAATGAGCAGTTCTTC.

The table lists this clonotype with a few counts. The chain employs TRBV20-1 and TRBJ2-1; D is ambiguous. In germline, CDR1 is DFQATT, CDR2 SNEGSKA (reference sequence). The CDR3 sequence is 10 residues long. With 6 bases removed from V and 9 bases from J, the gap between germline ends came to 9 bases. CDR3: CSALLGEQFF. The CDR3 DNA follows: TGCAGTGCACTTTTGGGTGAGCAGTTCTTC.

The rearrangement joins TRBV6-4 to TRBJ2-7; 9 nucleotides match TRBD2. The V gene's germline CDR1 is MRHNA and CDR2 SNTAGT. Losses at the gene ends were 2 bases for V and 5 bases for J; bases not matched to a gene: 1. This CDR3 has 13 amino acids. The chain's CDR3 is CASSDGTSNEQYF. The CDR3 coding sequence is TGTGCCAGCAGTGACGGGACTAGCAACGAGCAGTACTTC.